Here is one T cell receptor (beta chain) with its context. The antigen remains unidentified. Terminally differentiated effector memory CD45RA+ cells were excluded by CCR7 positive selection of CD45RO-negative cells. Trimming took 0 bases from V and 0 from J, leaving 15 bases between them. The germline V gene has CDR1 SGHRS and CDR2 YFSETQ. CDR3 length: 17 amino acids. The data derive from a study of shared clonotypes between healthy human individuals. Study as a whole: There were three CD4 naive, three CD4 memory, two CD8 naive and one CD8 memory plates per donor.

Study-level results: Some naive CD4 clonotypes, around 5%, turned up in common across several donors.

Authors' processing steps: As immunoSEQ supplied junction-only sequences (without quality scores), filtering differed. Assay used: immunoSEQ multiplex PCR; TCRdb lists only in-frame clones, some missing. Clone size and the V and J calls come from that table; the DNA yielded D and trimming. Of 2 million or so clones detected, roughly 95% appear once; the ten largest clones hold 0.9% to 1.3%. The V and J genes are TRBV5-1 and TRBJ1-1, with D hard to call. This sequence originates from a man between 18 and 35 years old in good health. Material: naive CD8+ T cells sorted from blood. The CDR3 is CASSLVGSSFMNTEAFF. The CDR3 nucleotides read TGCGCCAGCAGCTTGGTGGGCAGTTCCTTTATGAACACTGAAGCTTTCTTT.